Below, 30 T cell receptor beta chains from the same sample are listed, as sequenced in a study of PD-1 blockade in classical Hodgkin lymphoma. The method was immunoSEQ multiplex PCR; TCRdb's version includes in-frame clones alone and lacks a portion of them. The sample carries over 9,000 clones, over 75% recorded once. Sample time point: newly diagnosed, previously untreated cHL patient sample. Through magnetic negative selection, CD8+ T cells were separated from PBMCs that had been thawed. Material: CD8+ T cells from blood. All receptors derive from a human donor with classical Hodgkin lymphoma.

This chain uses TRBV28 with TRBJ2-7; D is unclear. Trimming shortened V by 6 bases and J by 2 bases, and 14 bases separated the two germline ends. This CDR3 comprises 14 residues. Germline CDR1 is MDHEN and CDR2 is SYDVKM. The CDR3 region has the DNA TGTGCCAGCAGGACTGTGGGGAATCCCTACGAGCAGTACTTC. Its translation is CASRTVGNPYEQYF.

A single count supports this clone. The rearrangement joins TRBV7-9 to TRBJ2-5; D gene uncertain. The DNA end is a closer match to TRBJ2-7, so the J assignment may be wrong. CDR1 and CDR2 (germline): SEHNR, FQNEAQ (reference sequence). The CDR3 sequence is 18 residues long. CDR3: CASSSTSDFILGTYEQYF. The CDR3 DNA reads TGTGCCAGCAGCTCGACGAGCGACTTTATCCTAGGTACCTACGAGCAGTACTTC.

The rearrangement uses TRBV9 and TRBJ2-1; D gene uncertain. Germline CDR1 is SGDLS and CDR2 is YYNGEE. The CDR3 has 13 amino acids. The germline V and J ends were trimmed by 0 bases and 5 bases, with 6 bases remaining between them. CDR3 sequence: CASSVGANNEQFF. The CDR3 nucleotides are TGTGCCAGCAGCGTAGGTGCTAACAATGAGCAGTTCTTC.

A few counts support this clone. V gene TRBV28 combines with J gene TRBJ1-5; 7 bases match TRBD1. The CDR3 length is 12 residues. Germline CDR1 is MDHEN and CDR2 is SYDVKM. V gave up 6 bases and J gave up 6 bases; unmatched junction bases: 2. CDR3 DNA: TGTGCCAGCAGGACAGGGAGTCAGCCCCAGCATTTT. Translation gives CASRTGSQPQHF.

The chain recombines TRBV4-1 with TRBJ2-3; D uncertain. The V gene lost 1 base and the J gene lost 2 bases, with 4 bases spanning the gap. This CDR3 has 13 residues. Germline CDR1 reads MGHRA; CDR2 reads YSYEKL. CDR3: CASSQVVTDTQYF. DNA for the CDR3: TGCGCCAGCAGCCAAGTTGTCACAGATACGCAGTATTTT.

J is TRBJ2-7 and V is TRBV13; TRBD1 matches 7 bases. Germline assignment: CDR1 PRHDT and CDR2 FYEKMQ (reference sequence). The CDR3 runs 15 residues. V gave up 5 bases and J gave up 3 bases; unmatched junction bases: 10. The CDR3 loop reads CASSRRGQLLYEQYF. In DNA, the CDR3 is TGTGCCAGCAGCCGCCGGGGACAGCTACTCTACGAGCAGTACTTC. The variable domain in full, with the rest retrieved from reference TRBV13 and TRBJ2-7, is AAGVIQSPRHLIKEKRETATLKCYPIPRHDTVYWYQQGPGQDPQFLISFYEKMQSDKGSIPDRFSAQQFSDYHSELNMSSLELGDSALYFCASSRRGQLLYEQYFGPGTRLTVT.

The CDR3 sequence is CSVDWDVRVAFF. Here the CDR3 DNA reads TGCAGCGTTGATTGGGACGTCCGAGTAGCTTTCTTT. The genes are TRBV29-1 and TRBJ1-1; maybe TRBD1 (5 bases). Germline-derived CDR1 and CDR2 are SQVTM and ANQGSEA. The CDR3 length is 12 residues. The V end lost 3 bases, the J end lost 10 bases, and 15 bases lay between the germline ends.

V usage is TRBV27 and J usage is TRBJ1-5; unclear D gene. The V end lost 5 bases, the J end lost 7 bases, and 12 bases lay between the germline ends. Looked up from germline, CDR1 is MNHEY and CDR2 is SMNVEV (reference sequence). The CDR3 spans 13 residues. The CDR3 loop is CASSPSLRQPQHF. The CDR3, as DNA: TGTGCCAGCAGTCCTTCACTAAGGCAGCCCCAGCATTTT.

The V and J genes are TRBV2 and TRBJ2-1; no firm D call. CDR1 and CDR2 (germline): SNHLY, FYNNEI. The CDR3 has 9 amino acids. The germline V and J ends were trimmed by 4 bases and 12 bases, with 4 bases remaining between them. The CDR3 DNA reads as TGTGCCAGCAGTGGATTGCAGTTCTTC. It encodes CASSGLQFF.

The CDR3 DNA reads as TGTGCCAGCAGCTCGGACAGGGGCTACGAGCAGTACTTC. Its protein is CASSSDRGYEQYF. The J gene is TRBJ2-7, the V gene TRBV5-6; 9 bases are shared with TRBD1. This CDR3 has 13 residues. The germline gives CDR1 SGHDT, CDR2 YYEEEE. Trimming at V came to 3 bases and at J to 3 bases, leaving 1 base not matched to a gene.

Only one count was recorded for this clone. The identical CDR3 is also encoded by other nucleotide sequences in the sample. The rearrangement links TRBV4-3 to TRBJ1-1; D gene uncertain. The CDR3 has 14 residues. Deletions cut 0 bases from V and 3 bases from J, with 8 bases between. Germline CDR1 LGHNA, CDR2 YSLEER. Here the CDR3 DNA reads TGCGCCAGCAGCCAAGAGGTTTCGTACACTGAAGCTTTCTTT. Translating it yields CASSQEVSYTEAFF.

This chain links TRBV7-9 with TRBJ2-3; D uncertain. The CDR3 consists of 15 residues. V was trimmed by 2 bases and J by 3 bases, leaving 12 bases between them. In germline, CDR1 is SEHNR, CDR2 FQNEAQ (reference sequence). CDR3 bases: TGTGCCAGCAGCTTACTTCCAGCGAGGACAGATACGCAGTATTTT. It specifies CASSLLPARTDTQYF.

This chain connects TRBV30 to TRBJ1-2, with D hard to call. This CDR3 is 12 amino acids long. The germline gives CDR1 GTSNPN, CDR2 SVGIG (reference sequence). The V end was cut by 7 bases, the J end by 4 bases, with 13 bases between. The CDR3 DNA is TGTGCCTTCCAAGGGTTCTCCTATGGCTACACCTTC. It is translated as CAFQGFSYGYTF.

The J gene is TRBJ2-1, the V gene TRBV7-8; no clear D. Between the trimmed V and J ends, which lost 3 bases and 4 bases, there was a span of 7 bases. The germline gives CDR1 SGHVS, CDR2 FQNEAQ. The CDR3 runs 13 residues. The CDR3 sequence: CASSFGRYNEQFF. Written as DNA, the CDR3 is TGTGCCAGCAGCTTTGGTAGATACAATGAGCAGTTCTTC.

The CDR3 spells CASSYSGETYEQYF. The DNA of the CDR3 is TGTGCCAGCAGTTATAGCGGGGAAACCTACGAGCAGTACTTC. The V and J genes are TRBV27 and TRBJ2-7; 8 nucleotides line up with TRBD2. The CDR3 runs to 14 residues. Per germline, CDR1 MNHEY and CDR2 SMNVEV (reference sequence). V shed 4 bases, J shed 2 bases, and the junction held 4 bases outside the gene matches.

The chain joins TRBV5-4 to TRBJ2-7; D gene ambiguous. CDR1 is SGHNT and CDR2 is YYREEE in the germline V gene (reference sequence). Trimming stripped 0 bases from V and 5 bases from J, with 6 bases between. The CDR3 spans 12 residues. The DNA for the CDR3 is TGTGCCAGCAGCTTGGGACACGACGAGCAGTACTTC. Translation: CASSLGHDEQYF.

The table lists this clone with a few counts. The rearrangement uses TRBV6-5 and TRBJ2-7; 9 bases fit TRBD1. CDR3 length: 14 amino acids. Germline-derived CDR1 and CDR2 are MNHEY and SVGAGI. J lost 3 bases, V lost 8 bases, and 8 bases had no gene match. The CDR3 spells CASSTGTGIYEQYF. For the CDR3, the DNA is TGTGCCAGCTCTACCGGGACAGGGATCTACGAGCAGTACTTC.

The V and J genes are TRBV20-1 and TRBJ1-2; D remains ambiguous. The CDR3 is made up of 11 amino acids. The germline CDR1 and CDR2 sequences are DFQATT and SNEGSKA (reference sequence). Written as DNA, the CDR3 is TGCACTCCCGGAGATATGTACGGCTACACCTTC. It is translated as CTPGDMYGYTF.

In DNA, the CDR3 is TGCGCCAGCAGCCAAGATGTCGGGTTGCCCTCCTACGAGCAGTACTTC. This gives the protein CASSQDVGLPSYEQYF. This chain joins TRBV4-3 and TRBJ2-7, with D uncertain. Germline CDR1 and CDR2: LGHNA and YSLEER. V lost 0 bases to trimming and J lost 0 bases, with 12 bases between them. The CDR3 is 16 residues long.

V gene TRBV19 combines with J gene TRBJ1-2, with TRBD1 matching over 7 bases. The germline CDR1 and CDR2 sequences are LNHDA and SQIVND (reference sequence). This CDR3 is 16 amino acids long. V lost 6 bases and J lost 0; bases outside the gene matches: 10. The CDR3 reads CASSTPRQGSNYGYTF. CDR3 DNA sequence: TGTGCCAGTAGCACACCAAGACAGGGATCTAACTATGGCTACACCTTC. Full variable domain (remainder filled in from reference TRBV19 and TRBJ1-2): DGGITQSPKYLFRKEGQNVTLSCEQNLNHDAMYWYRQDPGQGLRLIYYSQIVNDFQKGDIAEGYSVSREKKESFPLTVTSAQKNPTAFYLCASSTPRQGSNYGYTFGSGTRLTVV.

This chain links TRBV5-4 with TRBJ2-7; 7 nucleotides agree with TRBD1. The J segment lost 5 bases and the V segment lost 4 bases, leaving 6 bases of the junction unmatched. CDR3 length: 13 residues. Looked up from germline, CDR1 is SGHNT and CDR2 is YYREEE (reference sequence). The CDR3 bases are TGTGCCAGCAGCCCGTACAGGGGCCACGAGCAGTACTTC. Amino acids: CASSPYRGHEQYF. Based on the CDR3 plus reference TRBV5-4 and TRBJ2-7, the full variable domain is ETGVTQSPTHLIKTRGQQVTLRCSSQSGHNTVSWYQQALGQGPQFIFQYYREEENGRGNFPPRFSGLQFPNYSSELNVNALELDDSALYLCASSPYRGHEQYFGPGTRLTVT.

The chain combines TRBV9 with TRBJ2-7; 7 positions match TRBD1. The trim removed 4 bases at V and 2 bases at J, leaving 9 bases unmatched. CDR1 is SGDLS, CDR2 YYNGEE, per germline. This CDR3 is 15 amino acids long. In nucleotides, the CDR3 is TGTGCCAGCAGCCCCCACAGGGGAGTGCCCTACGAGCAGTACTTC. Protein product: CASSPHRGVPYEQYF.

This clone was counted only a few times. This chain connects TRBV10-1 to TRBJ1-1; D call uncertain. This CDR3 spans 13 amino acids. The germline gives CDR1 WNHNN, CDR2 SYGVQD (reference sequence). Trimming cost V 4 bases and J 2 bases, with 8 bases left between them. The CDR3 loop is CASSVGHNTEAFF. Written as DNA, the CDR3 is TGCGCCAGCAGTGTAGGGCATAACACTGAAGCTTTCTTT.

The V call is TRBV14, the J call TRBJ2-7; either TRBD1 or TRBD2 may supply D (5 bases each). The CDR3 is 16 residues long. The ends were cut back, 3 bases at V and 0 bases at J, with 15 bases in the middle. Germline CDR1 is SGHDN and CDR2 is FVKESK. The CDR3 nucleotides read TGTGCCAGCAGCCAGGCAGCCGGGGCGAGCTCCTACGAGCAGTACTTC. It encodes CASSQAAGASSYEQYF.

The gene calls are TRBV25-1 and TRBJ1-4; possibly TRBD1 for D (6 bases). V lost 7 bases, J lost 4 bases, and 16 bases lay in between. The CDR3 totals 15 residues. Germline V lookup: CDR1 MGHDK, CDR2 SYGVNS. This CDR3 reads CASTQGYRGNEKLFF. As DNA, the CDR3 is TGTGCCAGCACCCAGGGGTATCGTGGTAATGAAAAACTGTTTTTT.

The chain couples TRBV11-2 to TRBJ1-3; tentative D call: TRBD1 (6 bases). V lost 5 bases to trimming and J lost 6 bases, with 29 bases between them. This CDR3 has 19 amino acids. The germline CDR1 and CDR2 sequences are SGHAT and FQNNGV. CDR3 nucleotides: TGTGCCAGCAGCCGAGTGCGGGGTCGGAGAGGGACACAACAAAACACCATATATTTT. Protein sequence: CASSRVRGRRGTQQNTIYF.

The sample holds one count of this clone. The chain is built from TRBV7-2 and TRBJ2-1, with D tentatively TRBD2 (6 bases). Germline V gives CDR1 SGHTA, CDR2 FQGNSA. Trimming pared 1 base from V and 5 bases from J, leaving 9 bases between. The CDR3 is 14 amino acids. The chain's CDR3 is CASSLGGGDNEQFF. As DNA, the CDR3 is TGTGCCAGCAGCTTAGGGGGCGGGGACAATGAGCAGTTCTTC.

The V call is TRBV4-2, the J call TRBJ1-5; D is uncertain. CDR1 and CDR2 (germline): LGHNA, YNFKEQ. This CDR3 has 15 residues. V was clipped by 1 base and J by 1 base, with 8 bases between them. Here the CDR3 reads CASSQVYPSNQPQHF. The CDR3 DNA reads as TGTGCCAGCAGCCAAGTCTATCCAAGCAATCAGCCCCAGCATTTT.

The CDR3 loop is CASSPEGQVQDTQYF. The CDR3 region has the DNA TGTGCCAGCAGTCCCGAAGGCCAGGTCCAAGATACGCAGTATTTT. The chain couples TRBV7-9 to TRBJ2-3; D ambiguous. The CDR3 totals 15 residues. CDR1 SEHNR and CDR2 FQNEAQ come from the germline V gene (reference sequence). Trimming took off 6 bases at V and 5 bases at J, with 18 bases between the two ends.

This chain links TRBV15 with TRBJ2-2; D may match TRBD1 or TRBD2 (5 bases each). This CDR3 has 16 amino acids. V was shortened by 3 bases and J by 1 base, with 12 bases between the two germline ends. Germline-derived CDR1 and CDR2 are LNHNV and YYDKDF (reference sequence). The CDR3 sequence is CATSSPGRLNTGELFF. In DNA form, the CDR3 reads TGTGCCACCAGCAGCCCGGGACGGCTGAACACCGGGGAGCTGTTTTTT.